The 6 T cell receptor beta chains below come from one sample, sequenced in a study of CD8 T cells in Susac syndrome. The authors reverse transcribed roughly 0.5 to 1 ug RNA with random hexamers. One entry per CDR3 protein, called by TCRdb with MiXCR from the immunoSEQ multiplex PCR reads. The sample yields fewer than 150,000 distinct CDR3 sequences, around 94% seen once. The sequenced sample consisted of CD8+ T cells from PBMCs. The origin of the receptors is a human donor in good health.

The chain carries TRBV5-4 and TRBJ2-5; D is undetermined. The CDR3 totals 13 residues. Trimming took off 0 bases at V and 12 bases at J, with 15 bases between the two ends. Germline assignment: CDR1 SGHNT and CDR2 YYREEE (reference sequence). CDR3 residues: CASSLVPPDQKYF. The DNA for the CDR3 is TGTGCCAGCAGCTTGGTCCCCCCCGATCAAAAGTACTTC. The whole variable domain, remainder taken from reference TRBV5-4 and TRBJ2-5, is ETGVTQSPTHLIKTRGQQVTLRCSSQSGHNTVSWYQQALGQGPQFIFQYYREEENGRGNFPPRFSGLQFPNYSSELNVNALELDDSALYLCASSLVPPDQKYFGPGTRLLVL.

This clonotype was found once. V is TRBV29-1 and J is TRBJ2-2; D remains ambiguous. Germline assignment: CDR1 SQVTM and CDR2 ANQGSEA. V lost 6 bases and J lost 1, with 9 bases in between. The CDR3 has 13 residues. CDR3 in DNA: TGCAGCGTAGTCACAGTGAACACCGGGGAGCTGTTTTTT. Protein: CSVVTVNTGELFF.

The V gene is TRBV7-2, the J gene TRBJ2-7, with TRBD2 identical over 9 bases. Trimming removed 2 bases from V and 1 base from J; junction bases left unmatched: 3. Germline-derived CDR1 and CDR2 are SGHTA and FQGNSA. The CDR3 sequence is 15 residues long. The DNA for the CDR3 is TGTGCCAGCAGCTTACTTGCGGGAGGGTCCTACGAGCAGTACTTC. It is translated as CASSLLAGGSYEQYF.

The table lists this clonotype with a count of one. V gene TRBV27 combines with J gene TRBJ1-5; possibly TRBD1 for D (5 bases). The CDR3 consists of 15 residues. Germline-derived CDR1 and CDR2 are MNHEY and SMNVEV (reference sequence). V lost 2 bases and J 4 bases, leaving 12 bases between the germline ends. CDR3 sequence (DNA): TGTGCCAGCAGTTTACTCGGGGCGGATAATCAGCCCCAGCATTTT. Protein: CASSLLGADNQPQHF.

The chain combines TRBV5-1 with TRBJ1-1, with D possibly matching TRBD1 (5 bases). In germline, CDR1 is SGHRS, CDR2 YFSETQ. This CDR3 region has 13 residues. Deletions cut 4 bases from V and 9 bases from J, with 16 bases between. The CDR3 is CASSTAPGDKAFF. The CDR3 nucleotides read TGCGCCAGCAGCACGGCGCCGGGGGATAAAGCTTTCTTT.

The chain is built from TRBV2 and TRBJ1-1, with unresolved D. Germline-derived CDR1 and CDR2 are SNHLY and FYNNEI. V lost 6 bases, J lost 1 base, and 12 bases lay in between. This CDR3 is 14 amino acids long. The CDR3 sequence is CASRPTMGNTEAFF. In DNA form, the CDR3 reads TGTGCCAGCAGACCCACCATGGGGAACACTGAAGCTTTCTTT. Combining the CDR3 with reference TRBV2 and TRBJ1-1 gives the whole variable domain EPEVTQTPSHQVTQMGQEVILRCVPISNHLYFYWYRQILGQKVEFLVSFYNNEISEKSEIFDDQFSVERPDGSNFTLKIRSTKLEDSAMYFCASRPTMGNTEAFFGQGTRLTVV.